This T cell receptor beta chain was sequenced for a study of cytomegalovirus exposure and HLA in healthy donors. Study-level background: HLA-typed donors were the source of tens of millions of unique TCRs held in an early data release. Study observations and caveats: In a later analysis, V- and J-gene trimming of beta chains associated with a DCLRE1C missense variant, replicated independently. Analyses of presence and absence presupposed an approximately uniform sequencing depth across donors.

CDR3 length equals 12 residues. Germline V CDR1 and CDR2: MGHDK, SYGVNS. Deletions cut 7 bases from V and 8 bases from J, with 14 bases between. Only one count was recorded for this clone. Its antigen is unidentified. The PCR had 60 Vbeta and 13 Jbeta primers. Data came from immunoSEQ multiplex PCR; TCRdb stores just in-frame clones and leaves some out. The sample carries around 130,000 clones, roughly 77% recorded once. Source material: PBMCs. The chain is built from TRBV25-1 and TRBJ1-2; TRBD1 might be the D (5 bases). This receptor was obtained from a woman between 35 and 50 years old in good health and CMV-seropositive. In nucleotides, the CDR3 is TGTGCCAGCATGAGGCAGGGTAAAGGCTACACCTTC. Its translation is CASMRQGKGYTF.